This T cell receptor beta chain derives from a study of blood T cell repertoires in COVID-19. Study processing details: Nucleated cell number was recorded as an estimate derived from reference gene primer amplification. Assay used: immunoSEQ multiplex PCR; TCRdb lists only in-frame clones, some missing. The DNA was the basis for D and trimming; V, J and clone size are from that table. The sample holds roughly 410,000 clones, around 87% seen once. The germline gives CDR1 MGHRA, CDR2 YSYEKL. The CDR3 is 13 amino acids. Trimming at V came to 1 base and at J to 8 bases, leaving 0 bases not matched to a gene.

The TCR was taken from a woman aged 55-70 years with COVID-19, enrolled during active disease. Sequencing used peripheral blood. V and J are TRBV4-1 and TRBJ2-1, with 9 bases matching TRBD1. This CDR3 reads CASSQGQGDEQFF. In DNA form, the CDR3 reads TGCGCCAGCAGCCAAGGACAGGGGGATGAGCAGTTCTTC.